This T cell receptor beta chain appears in the sequencing data of a study of human T cells and chemical hapten exposure. TCRdb itself ran the RACE reads through MiXCR, one entry per CDR3 protein. Of about 82,000 distinct CDR3 sequences listed, under 11% are singletons. Germline CDR1 SEHNR, CDR2 FQNEAQ (reference sequence). The length of the CDR3 is 13 residues. V was clipped by 1 base and J by 8 bases, with 9 bases between them. Time point denoted: patch test 2, 6 weeks after DPC sensitization. Treatment specified: therapeutic diphenylcyclopropenone sensitization with weekly scalp DPC. The rearrangement links TRBV7-9 to TRBJ2-1; D unresolved. The receptor's source is a woman aged 45-65 years with alopecia areata. Some clones in this sample may be carry-over from other donors' samples. Source: whole blood, taken in connection with sensitization to the hapten diphenylcyclopropenone (DPC). CDR3 protein: CASSLGHPDEQFF. As DNA, the CDR3 is TGTGCCAGCAGCTTAGGACATCCGGATGAGCAGTTCTTC.